This T cell receptor (beta chain) derives from a study of T-cell reconstitution after alpha-beta-depleted transplantation in children. Study observations and caveats: Several hundred graft clones that had expanded were reportedly the source of alpha-beta T cells about two months after transplant.

This clonotype has a count of ten or more. Its antigen is not known. For TCRbeta, the library was prepared with unique molecular identifiers. TCRdb reprocessed the PCR reads with MiXCR, giving one entry per CDR3 protein. The table shows hundreds of thousands of distinct CDR3 sequences, with 10% to 15% occurring only once. With V trimmed by 3 bases and J by 7 bases, 7 bases remained unmatched. The CDR3 has 15 residues. This TCR derives from a male patient younger than 18 who had a stem cell transplant for acute myeloid leukemia, so the T cells may come from the graft donor. This chain links TRBV12-3 or TRBV12-4 with TRBJ2-1; 9 bases are shared with TRBD2. The source material was PBMCs, mostly from graft donor cells, sampled 360 days after TCRalphabeta/CD19-depleted stem cell transplant. The DNA of the CDR3 is TGTGCCAGCAGTTTTATTGCGGGAGGGCCAAATGAGCAGTTCTTC. Its protein product is CASSFIAGGPNEQFF.